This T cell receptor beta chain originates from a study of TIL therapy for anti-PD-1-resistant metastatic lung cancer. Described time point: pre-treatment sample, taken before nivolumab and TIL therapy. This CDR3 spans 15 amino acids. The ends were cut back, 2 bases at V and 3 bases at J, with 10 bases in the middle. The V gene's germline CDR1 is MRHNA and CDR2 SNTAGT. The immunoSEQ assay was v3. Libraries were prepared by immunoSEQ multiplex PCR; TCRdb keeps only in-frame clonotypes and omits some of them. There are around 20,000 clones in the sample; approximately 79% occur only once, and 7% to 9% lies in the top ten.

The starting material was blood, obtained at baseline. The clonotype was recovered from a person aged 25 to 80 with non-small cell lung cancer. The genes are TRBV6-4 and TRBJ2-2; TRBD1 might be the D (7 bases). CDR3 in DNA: TGTGCCAGCAGTGACGGAGGGGGCGACACCGGGGAGCTGTTTTTT. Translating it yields CASSDGGGDTGELFF.